This T cell receptor (beta chain) is drawn from a study of blood T cell repertoires in COVID-19. This table comes from immunoSEQ multiplex PCR, and its TCRdb copy is limited to in-frame clones, with some not included. The sample carries a few hundred thousand clones, just over 85% recorded once. V shed 3 bases and J shed 11 bases, with 13 bases lying between them. The CDR3 extends over 12 amino acids. Germline assignment: CDR1 MNHNS and CDR2 SASEGT. The sample consisted of peripheral blood. V and J are TRBV6-1 and TRBJ2-5; D gene uncertain. The sequence derives from a man in his forties or fifties with acute or convalescent COVID-19. DNA of the CDR3: TGTGCCAGCAGTGACGCCTTCCCGAGGCAGTACTTC. Its protein product is CASSDAFPRQYF.